This T cell receptor (beta chain) was found in a study of T cells expressing NK-cell markers. TCRdb processed the 5' RACE reads again and assigns one entry to each CDR3 protein, with no DNA. In all, the sample yields some 600,000 distinct CDR3 sequences. CDR3 length: 15 residues. CDR1 is LNHNV, CDR2 YYDKDF, per germline (reference sequence). Sequenced sample: blood T cells: a sorted CD56 or NKG2C T cell subset, CD4+ or CD8+ T cells, or bulk PBMC T cells (not recorded which). This sequence originates from a man aged 18 to 29 in good health. The chain uses TRBV15 and TRBJ2-1; there is no DNA to check the TCRdb D call of TRBD1. The CDR3: CATRGAGASYNEQFF.